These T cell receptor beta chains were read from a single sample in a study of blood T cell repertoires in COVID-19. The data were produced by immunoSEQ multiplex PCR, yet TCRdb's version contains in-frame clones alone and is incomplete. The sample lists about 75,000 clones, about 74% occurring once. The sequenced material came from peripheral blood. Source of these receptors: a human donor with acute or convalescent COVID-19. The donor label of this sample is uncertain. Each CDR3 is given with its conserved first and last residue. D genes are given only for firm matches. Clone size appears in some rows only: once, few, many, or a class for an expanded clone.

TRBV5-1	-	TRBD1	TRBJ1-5	CASSLEGQGSQPQHF	TGCGCCAGCAGCTTGGAAGGACAGGGGAGTCAGCCCCAGCATTTT
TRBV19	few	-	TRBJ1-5	CASTGLSNQPQHF	TGTGCCAGTACCGGACTAAGCAATCAGCCCCAGCATTTT
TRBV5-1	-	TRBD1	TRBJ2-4	CASSVTGGTAKNIQYF	TGCGCCAGCAGCGTTACAGGGGGCACGGCCAAAAACATTCAGTACTTC
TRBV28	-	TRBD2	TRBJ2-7	CASSRGLVTTYEQYF	TGTGCCAGCAGTCGCGGACTAGTTACAACCTACGAGCAGTACTTC
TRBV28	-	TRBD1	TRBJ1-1	CASSRRDRDTEAFF	TGTGCCAGCAGCCGCCGGGACAGGGACACTGAAGCTTTCTTT
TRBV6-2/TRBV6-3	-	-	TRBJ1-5	CASSYWGQSNQPQHF	TGTGCCAGCAGTTACTGGGGGCAGTCTAATCAGCCCCAGCATTTT
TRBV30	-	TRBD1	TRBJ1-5	CAWSVQGEGGNQPQHF	TGTGCCTGGAGTGTACAGGGGGAGGGCGGCAATCAGCCCCAGCATTTT
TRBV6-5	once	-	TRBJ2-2	CASGREAGELFF	TGTGCCAGCGGCCGTGAAGCCGGGGAGCTGTTTTTT
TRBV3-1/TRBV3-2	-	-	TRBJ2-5	CASSDYSGRTQYF	TGTGCCAGCAGCGACTATTCCGGGAGGACCCAGTACTTC
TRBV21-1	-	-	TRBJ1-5	CASSKAVTPLSNQPQHF	TGTGCCAGCAGCAAAGCTGTGACACCACTTAGCAATCAGCCCCAGCATTTT
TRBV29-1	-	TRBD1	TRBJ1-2	CSVTGTGGRYYGYTF	TGCAGCGTAACCGGGACAGGGGGAAGGTACTATGGCTACACCTTC
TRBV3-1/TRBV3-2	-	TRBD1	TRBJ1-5	CASSQGRGRQPQHF	TGTGCCAGCAGCCAGGGCAGGGGGCGCCAGCCCCAGCATTTT
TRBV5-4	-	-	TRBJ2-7	CASSPPLGEQYF	TGTGCCAGCAGCCCCCCACTCGGGGAGCAGTACTTC
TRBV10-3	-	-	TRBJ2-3	CAISDKRTNTDTQYF	TGTGCCATCAGTGACAAGCGGACGAACACAGATACGCAGTATTTT
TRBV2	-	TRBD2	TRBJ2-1	CASSEYFLRNRGVQFF	TGTGCCAGCAGTGAATATTTCCTAAGAAACCGGGGGGTGCAGTTCTTC
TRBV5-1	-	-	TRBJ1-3	CASSSDISGNTIYF	TGCGCCAGCAGCTCGGACATCTCTGGAAACACCATATATTTT
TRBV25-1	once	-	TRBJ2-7	CASSDHTYEQYF	TGTGCCAGCAGTGACCACACCTACGAGCAGTACTTC
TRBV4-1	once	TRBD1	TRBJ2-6	CASSQGQGTLVGANVLTF	TGCGCCAGCAGCCAAGGACAGGGGACTTTGGTTGGGGCCAACGTCCTGACTTTC
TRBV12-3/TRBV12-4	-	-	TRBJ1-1	CASSFSSEAFF	TGTGCCAGCAGTTTCTCTTCTGAAGCTTTCTTT
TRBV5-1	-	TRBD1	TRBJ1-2	CASNRDRDYGYTF	TGCGCCAGCAACCGGGACAGGGACTATGGCTACACCTTC
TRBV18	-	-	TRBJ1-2	CASSPGGPSSYGYTF	TGTGCCAGCTCACCTGGCGGCCCCTCCTCCTATGGCTACACCTTC
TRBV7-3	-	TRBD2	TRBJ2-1	CASSLTSGSWNEQFF	TGTGCCAGCAGCTTAACCAGCGGGAGTTGGAATGAGCAGTTCTTC
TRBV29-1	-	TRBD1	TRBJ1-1	CSVALQGAGTEAFF	TGCAGCGTTGCGCTACAGGGGGCGGGCACTGAAGCTTTCTTT
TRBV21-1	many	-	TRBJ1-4	CASSKGGQGTNEKLFF	TGTGCCAGCAGCAAAGGAGGTCAGGGAACTAATGAAAAACTGTTTTTT
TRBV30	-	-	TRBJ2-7	CAWRRAGANFGEQYF	TGTGCCTGGAGGCGCGCAGGGGCAAATTTCGGCGAGCAGTACTTC
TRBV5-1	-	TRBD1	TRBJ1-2	CASSLVGQGTGYTF	TGCGCCAGCAGCTTGGTGGGACAGGGGACTGGCTACACCTTC
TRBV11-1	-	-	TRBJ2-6	CASSVPGSGANVLTF	TGTGCCAGCAGCGTACCAGGCTCTGGGGCCAACGTCCTGACTTTC
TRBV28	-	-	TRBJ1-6	CASRSTGTTSPLHF	TGTGCCAGCAGGTCTACAGGGACCACTTCACCCCTCCACTTT
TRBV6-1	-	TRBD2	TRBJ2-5	CASSEMGLSGGTQYF	TGTGCCAGCAGTGAGATGGGACTTAGCGGGGGGACCCAGTACTTC
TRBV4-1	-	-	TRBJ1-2	CASSQDEGANYGYTF	TGCGCCAGCAGCCAAGACGAGGGGGCTAACTATGGCTACACCTTC
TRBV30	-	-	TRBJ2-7	CACTSSYEQYF	TGTGCCTGTACTAGCTCCTACGAGCAGTACTTC
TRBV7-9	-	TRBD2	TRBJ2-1	CASSKGLGEFF	TGTGCCAGCAGCAAGGGACTAGGCGAGTTCTTC
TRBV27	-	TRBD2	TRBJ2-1	CASSRISGTTLNNEQFF	TGTGCCAGCAGTCGGATTAGCGGGACGACTCTAAACAATGAGCAGTTCTTC
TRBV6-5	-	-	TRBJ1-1	CASSYELTTEAFF	TGTGCCAGCAGTTACGAGCTAACCACTGAAGCTTTCTTT
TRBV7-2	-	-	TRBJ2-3	CASSLSRRDTQYF	TGTGCCAGCAGCTTATCCCGTAGAGATACGCAGTATTTT